The 20 T cell receptor beta chains presented below share a single source sample, sequenced in a study of T cell repertoires in cytomegalovirus infection. TCRdb re-called the reads through MiXCR, storing one row per CDR3 protein. The data contain 150,000 to 200,000 distinct CDR3 sequences, 17% of them singletons. The sample comprised CD8+ T cells from PBMCs. The receptors shown here come from a human donor in good health (CMV status not recorded). Some clones in this sample may be carry-over from other donors' samples.

This chain joins TRBV7-3 and TRBJ2-3; TRBD2 matches at 8 bases. Per the germline V gene, CDR1 is SGHTA and CDR2 is FQGTGA. The CDR3 covers 16 residues. The ends lost 4 bases at V and 6 bases at J; junction bases unmatched: 12. DNA for the CDR3: TGTGCCAGCAGCTCGGCCGGGACTAGAGGCATCGATACGCAGTATTTT. Residues: CASSSAGTRGIDTQYF.

This clonotype was counted between two and nine times. This rearrangement joins TRBV7-8 to TRBJ2-3; tentatively, D is TRBD2 (6 bases). The V gene's germline CDR1 is SGHVS and CDR2 FQNEAQ. The CDR3 is 16 residues long. V shed 5 bases and J shed 5 bases, with 20 bases lying between them. The CDR3 loop reads CASSRNIGGARDTQYF. The CDR3 coding sequence is TGTGCCAGCAGCCGAAATATCGGCGGGGCCCGAGATACGCAGTATTTT.

This clonotype has only a few counts. The chain joins TRBV15 to TRBJ1-4, with a possible D match to TRBD1 (5 bases). Germline assignment: CDR1 LNHNV and CDR2 YYDKDF (reference sequence). Trimming took off 2 bases at V and 3 bases at J, with 13 bases between the two ends. The length of the CDR3 is 16 residues. This CDR3 reads CATSRYGAAANEKLFF. CDR3 nucleotides: TGTGCCACCAGCAGATATGGGGCAGCAGCTAATGAAAAACTGTTTTTT.

The chain is built from TRBV20-1 and TRBJ2-1, with a possible D match to TRBD2 (6 bases). CDR1 and CDR2 from the germline V gene are DFQATT and SNEGSKA (reference sequence). The CDR3 loop spans 17 amino acids. Trimming pared 5 bases from V and 9 bases from J, leaving 29 bases between. CDR3 amino acids: CSAPPPQIDTSGGEQFF. The CDR3 region has the DNA TGCAGTGCTCCTCCCCCCCAGATCGACACCTCCGGGGGTGAGCAGTTCTTC.

This clonotype was detected only a few times. V usage is TRBV11-2 and J usage is TRBJ2-1; D is ambiguous. Germline CDR1 SGHAT, CDR2 FQNNGV. V lost 0 bases and J 3 bases, leaving 3 bases between the germline ends. The CDR3 totals 13 residues. DNA of the CDR3: TGTGCCAGCAGCTTAGATCTCTACAATGAGCAGTTCTTC. Protein: CASSLDLYNEQFF.

The genes are TRBV28 and TRBJ2-5; TRBD2 is a possible D gene (5 bases). The length of the CDR3 is 16 residues. Trimming took 4 bases from V and 5 from J, leaving 20 bases between them. The germline CDR1 and CDR2 sequences are MDHEN and SYDVKM. The chain's CDR3 is CASSSLPSSTGETQYF. CDR3 bases: TGTGCCAGCAGTTCCTTACCCTCCTCGACGGGGGAGACCCAGTACTTC.

This clonotype was recorded a few times. One junction end does not reproduce the germline sequence, and a read error may be involved. This rearrangement joins TRBV7-6 to TRBJ1-6, with D perhaps TRBD1 (6 bases). The germline V gene has CDR1 SGHVS and CDR2 FNYEAQ. The CDR3 covers 16 residues. This CDR3 is CASSQQGSSYNTPLHF. The CDR3 DNA is TGTGCCAGCAGCCAACAGGGATCCTCCTATAATACACCCCTCCACTTT.

The chain uses TRBV12-3 or TRBV12-4 and TRBJ1-2; D gene ambiguous. V was trimmed by 0 bases and J by 8 bases, leaving 13 bases between them. The CDR3 consists of 14 residues. CDR3 sequence: CASSLASFSDGYTF. DNA of the CDR3: TGTGCCAGCAGTTTAGCGTCCTTCAGCGACGGCTACACCTTC.

The chain has TRBV19 and TRBJ2-2, with 9 bases fitting TRBD1. The CDR3 is made up of 15 amino acids. Germline CDR1 is LNHDA and CDR2 is SQIVND (reference sequence). Germline trimming cut 5 bases from V and 4 bases from J; bases unmatched to any gene: 5. The CDR3 DNA is TGTGCCAGTAGTGGTACAGGGGGCTTCACCGGGGAGCTGTTTTTT. Translated: CASSGTGGFTGELFF.

This clonotype was counted only a few times. The chain is built from TRBV20-1 and TRBJ2-3; 10 bases map to TRBD1. The CDR3 has 15 amino acids. The germline CDR1 and CDR2 sequences are DFQATT and SNEGSKA (reference sequence). J lost 4 bases, V lost 6 bases, and 10 bases had no gene match. CDR3: CSAHHGTGVPDTQYF. The CDR3 DNA reads TGCAGTGCCCACCACGGGACAGGGGTACCAGATACGCAGTATTTT.

The rearrangement joins TRBV12-3 or TRBV12-4 to TRBJ2-7; 7 nucleotides agree with TRBD1. CDR3 length: 14 amino acids. Trimming at V came to 5 bases and at J to 2 bases, leaving 6 bases not matched to a gene. The chain's CDR3 is CASSLGTDTYEQYF. The DNA for the CDR3 is TGTGCCAGCAGTCTCGGGACAGACACCTACGAGCAGTACTTC.

Ten or more counts support this clonotype. The V gene is TRBV7-4, the J gene TRBJ1-1; 7 bases match TRBD1. The CDR3 contains 13 residues. Per the germline V gene, CDR1 is SGHVT and CDR2 is SQSDAQ. V shed 2 bases and J 5 bases; nucleotides not matched to a gene: 2. The CDR3 sequence: CASSLQGGTEAFF. The CDR3 bases are TGTGCCAGCAGCTTACAGGGGGGAACTGAAGCTTTCTTT.

This clonotype was observed a few times. The V and J genes are TRBV7-6 and TRBJ2-3; perhaps TRBD2 as D (5 bases). Trimming shortened V by 1 base and J by 4 bases, and 15 bases separated the two germline ends. There are 16 residues in the CDR3. Germline V gene data show CDR1 as SGHVS and CDR2 as FNYEAQ. In DNA form, the CDR3 reads TGTGCCAGCAGCTTAGATCCGGGAAGCCGCGCAGATACGCAGTATTTT. Translated, it gives CASSLDPGSRADTQYF.

This clonotype was counted only a few times. The genes are TRBV29-1 and TRBJ2-1; 10 nucleotides match TRBD2. With 1 base clipped from V and 9 bases from J, the junction kept 9 bases outside the gene matches. The CDR3 has 15 residues. The germline V gene encodes CDR1 SQVTM and CDR2 ANQGSEA. The CDR3 is CSVEGERGGFLEQFF. The CDR3 coding sequence is TGCAGCGTTGAAGGGGAGCGGGGGGGGTTTCTTGAGCAGTTCTTC.

This clonotype has a handful of counts. The CDR3 reads CASKWGDNTEAFF. For the CDR3, the DNA is TGTGCCAGTAAATGGGGGGATAACACTGAAGCTTTCTTT. The J gene is TRBJ1-1, the V gene TRBV10-3, with D possibly being TRBD1 (5 bases). The CDR3 length is 13 residues. Deletions cut 10 bases from V and 2 bases from J, with 14 bases between. The germline gives CDR1 ENHRY, CDR2 SYGVKD.

This chain joins TRBV7-8 and TRBJ2-1; perhaps TRBD1 as D (5 bases). Between the trimmed V and J ends, which lost 4 bases and 4 bases, there was a span of 17 bases. This CDR3 is built from 16 residues. CDR1 and CDR2 (germline): SGHVS, FQNEAQ. CDR3 DNA: TGTGCCAGCAGCTCAGTTCCCAGGGTTGTGTACAATGAGCAGTTCTTC. Translation: CASSSVPRVVYNEQFF.

In this sample, this clonotype turned up a few times. This chain connects TRBV20-1 to TRBJ2-7; 8 nucleotides align to TRBD1. After removal of 6 bases from V and 0 bases from J, the junction contained 10 bases not matched to a gene. CDR3 length: 15 amino acids. From germline, CDR1 is DFQATT and CDR2 SNEGSKA (reference sequence). CDR3 amino acids: CSAPIPDRVSYEQYF. In DNA, the CDR3 is TGCAGTGCCCCAATCCCGGACAGGGTCTCCTACGAGCAGTACTTC.

This clonotype was seen a few times. J is TRBJ2-7 and V is TRBV28; TRBD1 matches 8 bases. The CDR3 is 13 residues long. CDR1 and CDR2 from the germline V gene are MDHEN and SYDVKM. After removal of 5 bases from V and 11 bases from J, the junction contained 11 bases not matched to a gene. The CDR3 region has the DNA TGTGCCAGCAGTCCAAACACCGGGACAGGAAAGTACTTC. Encoded protein: CASSPNTGTGKYF.

Only a few counts were recorded for this clonotype. This rearrangement joins TRBV29-1 to TRBJ2-6; possibly TRBD1 for D (5 bases). Germline V CDR1 and CDR2: SQVTM, ANQGSEA. The CDR3 is made up of 15 amino acids. Between the trimmed V and J ends, which lost 4 bases and 1 base, there was a span of 11 bases. The CDR3 here is CSVAIRGSGANVLTF. CDR3 DNA sequence: TGCAGCGTTGCTATAAGGGGTTCTGGGGCCAACGTCCTGACTTTC.

The sample holds many counts of this clonotype. V is TRBV12-3 or TRBV12-4 and J is TRBJ2-2, with D unresolved. The CDR3 spans 13 residues. Trimming cost V 4 bases and J 7 bases, with 10 bases left between them. CDR3 loop: CASSSILGGELFF. CDR3 bases: TGTGCCAGCAGTTCTATCTTAGGCGGGGAGCTGTTTTTT.